This T cell receptor (beta chain) was observed in a study of early T cells in non-severe SARS-CoV-2 infection. Study context: Sequencing targeted bulk RNA from unsorted whole blood, leaving chains unpaired. General study points: VDJdb-based matching was biased toward anti-spike CD8 responses and missed private and CD4 specificities.

The CDR3 sequence is 13 residues long. Trimming shortened V by 3 bases and J by 7 bases, and 7 bases separated the two germline ends. This clonotype was counted ten times or more. Its antigen is currently unknown. Unique molecular identifiers tagged individual cDNA molecules. MiXCR, run by TCRdb on the 5' RACE reads, gives a single entry per CDR3 protein. The data hold roughly 65,000 distinct CDR3 sequences, with roughly an eighth observed a single time. The receptor was derived from an adult who was a healthcare worker with PCR-confirmed SARS-CoV-2 infection or an uninfected control (not recorded which). Sequenced sample: whole blood. The chain has TRBV12-3 or TRBV12-4 and TRBJ1-6; TRBD1 is a possible D gene (5 bases). The CDR3 loop reads CASSLTANSPLHF. CDR3 DNA sequence: TGTGCCAGCAGTTTGACAGCCAATTCACCCCTCCACTTT.